This TCR beta chain derives from a study of spatial heterogeneity in lung cancer. Study results and caveats: Within tumors, counts of expanded alpha and beta TCRs tracked tumor mutation counts.

The CDR3 adds up to 15 amino acids, both ends counted. This clonotype was found many times. Its antigen is unknown. The DNA is left out, because the CDR3 cannot be placed on it with certainty; the CDR3 is given as TCRdb lists it. Documented time point: sample taken at primary tumor resection. Unique molecular identifiers tagged every individual TCR cDNA molecule. TCRdb independently ran MiXCR on the 5' RACE reads; one entry per CDR3 protein. Among about 20,000 distinct CDR3 sequences listed, around 2.8% were seen once. Sequenced here: lung tumor tissue, sampled at surgery. The chain carries TRBV12-3 or TRBV12-4 and TRBJ1-2; the table calls TRBD1, which could not be checked here. The clonotype was recovered from a male donor with early-stage non-small cell lung cancer. The CDR3 loop reads CASSSSTGSNYGYTF.